The present TCR beta chain was sequenced within a study of T cells expressing NK-cell markers. The CDR3 length is 14 residues. With the 5' RACE reads reprocessed, TCRdb shows one record per CDR3 protein and no DNA. The sample totals 500,000 to 700,000 distinct CDR3 sequences; its top ten clones hold 3% to 4.5%. V is TRBV12-3 or TRBV12-4 and J is TRBJ2-1; TCRdb lists TRBD2, though no DNA is available to test this call. The source is a man aged 18 to 35 in good health. Material: blood T cells: a sorted CD56 or NKG2C T cell subset, CD4+ or CD8+ T cells, or bulk PBMC T cells (not recorded which). CDR3 sequence: CASSFGPAQNEQFF.